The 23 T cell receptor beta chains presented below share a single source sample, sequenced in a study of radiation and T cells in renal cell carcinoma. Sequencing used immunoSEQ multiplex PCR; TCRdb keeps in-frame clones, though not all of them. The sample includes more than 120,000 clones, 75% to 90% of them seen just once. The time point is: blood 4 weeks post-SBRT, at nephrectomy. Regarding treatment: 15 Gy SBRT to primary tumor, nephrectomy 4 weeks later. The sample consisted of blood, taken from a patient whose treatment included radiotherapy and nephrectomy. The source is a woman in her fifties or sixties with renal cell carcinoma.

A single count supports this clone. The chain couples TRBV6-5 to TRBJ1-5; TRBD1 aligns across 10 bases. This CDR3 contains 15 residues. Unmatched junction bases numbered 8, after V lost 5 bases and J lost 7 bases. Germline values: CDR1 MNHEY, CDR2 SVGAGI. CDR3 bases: TGTGCCAGCAGTACCGGTGGACAGGGGGGACAGCCCCAGCATTTT. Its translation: CASSTGGQGGQPQHF.

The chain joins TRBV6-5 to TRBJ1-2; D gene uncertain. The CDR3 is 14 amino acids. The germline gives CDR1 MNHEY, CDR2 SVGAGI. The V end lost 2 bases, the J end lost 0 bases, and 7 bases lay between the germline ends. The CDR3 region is CASSYRASNYGYTF. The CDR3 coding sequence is TGTGCCAGCAGTTACAGGGCCTCTAACTATGGCTACACCTTC.

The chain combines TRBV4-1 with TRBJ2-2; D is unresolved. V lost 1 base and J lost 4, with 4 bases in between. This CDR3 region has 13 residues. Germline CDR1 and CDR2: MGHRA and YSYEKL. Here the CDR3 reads CASSQVVTGELFF. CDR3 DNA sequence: TGCGCCAGCAGCCAAGTGGTCACCGGGGAGCTGTTTTTT.

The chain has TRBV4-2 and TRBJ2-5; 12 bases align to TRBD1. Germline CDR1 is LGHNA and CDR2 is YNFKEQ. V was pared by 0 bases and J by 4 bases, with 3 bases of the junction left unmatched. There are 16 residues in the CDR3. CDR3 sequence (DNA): TGTGCCAGCAGCCAAGATGGGACAGGGGGCCCAGAGACCCAGTACTTC. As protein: CASSQDGTGGPETQYF.

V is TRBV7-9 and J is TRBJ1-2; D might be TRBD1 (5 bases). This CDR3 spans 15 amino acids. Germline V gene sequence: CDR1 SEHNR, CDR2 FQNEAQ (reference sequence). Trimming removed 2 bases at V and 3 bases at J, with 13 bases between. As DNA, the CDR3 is TGTGCCAGCAGCTTAAATACAGGTTTGGACTATGGCTACACCTTC. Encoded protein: CASSLNTGLDYGYTF.

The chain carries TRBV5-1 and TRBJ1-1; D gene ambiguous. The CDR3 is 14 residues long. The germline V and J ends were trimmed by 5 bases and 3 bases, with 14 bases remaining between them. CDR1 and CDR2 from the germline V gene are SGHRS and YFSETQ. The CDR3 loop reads CASSLSPLDTEAFF. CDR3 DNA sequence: TGCGCCAGCAGTTTGTCCCCTTTGGACACTGAAGCTTTCTTT.

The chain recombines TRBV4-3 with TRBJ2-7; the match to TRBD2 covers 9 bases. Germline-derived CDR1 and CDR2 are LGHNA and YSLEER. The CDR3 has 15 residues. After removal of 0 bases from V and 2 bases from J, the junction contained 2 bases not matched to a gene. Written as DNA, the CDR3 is TGCGCCAGCAGCCAAGAGTTAGCGGGAGCCTACGAGCAGTACTTC. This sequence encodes CASSQELAGAYEQYF.

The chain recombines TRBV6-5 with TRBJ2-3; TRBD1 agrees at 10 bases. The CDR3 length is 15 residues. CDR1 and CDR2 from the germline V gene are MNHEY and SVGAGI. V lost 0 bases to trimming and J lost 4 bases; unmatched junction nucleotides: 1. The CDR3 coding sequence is TGTGCCAGCAGTTACTCGGGGACAGGGGCAGATACGCAGTATTTT. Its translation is CASSYSGTGADTQYF.

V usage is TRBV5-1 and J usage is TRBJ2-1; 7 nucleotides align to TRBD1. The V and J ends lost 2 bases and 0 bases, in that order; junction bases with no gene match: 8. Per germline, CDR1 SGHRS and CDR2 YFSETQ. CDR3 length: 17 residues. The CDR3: CASSFTDRRYSYNEQFF. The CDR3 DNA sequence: TGCGCCAGCAGCTTTACGGACAGGAGATACTCCTACAATGAGCAGTTCTTC. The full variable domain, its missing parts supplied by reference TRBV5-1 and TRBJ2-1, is KAGVTQTPRYLIKTRGQQVTLSCSPISGHRSVSWYQQTPGQGLQFLFEYFSETQRNKGNFPGRFSGRQFSNSRSEMNVSTLELGDSALYLCASSFTDRRYSYNEQFFGPGTRLTVL.

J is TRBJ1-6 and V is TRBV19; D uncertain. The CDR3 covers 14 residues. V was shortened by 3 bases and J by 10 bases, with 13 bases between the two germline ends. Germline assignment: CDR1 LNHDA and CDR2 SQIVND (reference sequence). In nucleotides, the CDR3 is TGTGCCAGTAGTATCAAATCGGCGAGATCACCCCTCCACTTT. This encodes CASSIKSARSPLHF.

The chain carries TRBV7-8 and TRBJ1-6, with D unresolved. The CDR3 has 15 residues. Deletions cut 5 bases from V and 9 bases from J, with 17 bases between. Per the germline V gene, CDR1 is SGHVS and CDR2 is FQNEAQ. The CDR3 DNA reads TGTGCCAGCAGCCATAATCCACTGCTGGGTTCACCCCTCCACTTT. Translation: CASSHNPLLGSPLHF.

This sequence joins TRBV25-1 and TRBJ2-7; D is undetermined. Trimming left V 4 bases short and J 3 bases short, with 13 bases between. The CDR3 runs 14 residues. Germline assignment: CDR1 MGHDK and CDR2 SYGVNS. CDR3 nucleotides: TGTGCCAGCAGTGGGATAGTCCGAGGCTACGAGCAGTACTTC. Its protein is CASSGIVRGYEQYF.

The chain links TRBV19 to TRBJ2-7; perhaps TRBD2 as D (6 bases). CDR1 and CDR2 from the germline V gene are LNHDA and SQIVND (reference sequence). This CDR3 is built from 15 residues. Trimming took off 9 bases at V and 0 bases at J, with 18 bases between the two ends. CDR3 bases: TGTGCCAGCCGGGGAGGCGGGACTTTCTCCTACGAGCAGTACTTC. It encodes CASRGGGTFSYEQYF. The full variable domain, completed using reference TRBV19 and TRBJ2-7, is DGGITQSPKYLFRKEGQNVTLSCEQNLNHDAMYWYRQDPGQGLRLIYYSQIVNDFQKGDIAEGYSVSREKKESFPLTVTSAQKNPTAFYLCASRGGGTFSYEQYFGPGTRLTVT.

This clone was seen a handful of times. In DNA form, the CDR3 reads TGCGCCAGCAGCTTCGGCACGGCGGACACTGAAGCTTTCTTT. Residues: CASSFGTADTEAFF. The chain links TRBV5-1 to TRBJ1-1; D is unclear. The length of the CDR3 is 14 residues. Germline V CDR1 and CDR2: SGHRS, YFSETQ. V shed 2 bases and J shed 3 bases, with 11 bases lying between them.

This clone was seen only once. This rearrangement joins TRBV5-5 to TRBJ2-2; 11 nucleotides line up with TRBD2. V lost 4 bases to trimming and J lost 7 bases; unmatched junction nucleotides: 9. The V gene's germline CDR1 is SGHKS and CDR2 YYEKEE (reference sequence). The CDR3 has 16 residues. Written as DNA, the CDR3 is TGTGCCAGCAGCCCTTTTACTAGCGGGGGTTACGGGGAGCTGTTTTTT. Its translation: CASSPFTSGGYGELFF. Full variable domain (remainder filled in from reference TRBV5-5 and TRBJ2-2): DAGVTQSPTHLIKTRGQQVTLRCSPISGHKSVSWYQQVLGQGPQFIFQYYEKEERGRGNFPDRFSARQFPNYSSELNVNALLLGDSALYLCASSPFTSGGYGELFFGEGSRLTVL.

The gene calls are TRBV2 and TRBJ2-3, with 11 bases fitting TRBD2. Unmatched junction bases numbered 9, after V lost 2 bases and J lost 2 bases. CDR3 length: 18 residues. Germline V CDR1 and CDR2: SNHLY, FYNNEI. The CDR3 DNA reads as TGTGCCAGCAGTGAAACTAGCGGGGGCCAATTACACACAGATACGCAGTATTTT. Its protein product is CASSETSGGQLHTDTQYF. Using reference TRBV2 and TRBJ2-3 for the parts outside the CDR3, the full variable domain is EPEVTQTPSHQVTQMGQEVILRCVPISNHLYFYWYRQILGQKVEFLVSFYNNEISEKSEIFDDQFSVERPDGSNFTLKIRSTKLEDSAMYFCASSETSGGQLHTDTQYFGPGTRLTVL.

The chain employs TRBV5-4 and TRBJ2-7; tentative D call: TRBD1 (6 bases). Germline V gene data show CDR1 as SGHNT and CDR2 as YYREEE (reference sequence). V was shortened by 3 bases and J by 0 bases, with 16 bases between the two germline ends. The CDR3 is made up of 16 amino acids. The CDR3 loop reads CASSSFPTGSSYEQYF. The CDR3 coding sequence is TGTGCCAGCAGCTCCTTTCCGACAGGTAGCTCCTACGAGCAGTACTTC.

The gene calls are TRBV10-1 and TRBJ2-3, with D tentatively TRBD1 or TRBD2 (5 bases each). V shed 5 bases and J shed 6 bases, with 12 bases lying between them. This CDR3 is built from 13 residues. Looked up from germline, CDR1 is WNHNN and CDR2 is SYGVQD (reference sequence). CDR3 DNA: TGCGCCAGCAGTAAGGGACCCCCCGATACGCAGTATTTT. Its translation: CASSKGPPDTQYF.

CDR3 residues: CASSPGQSNTEAFF. The CDR3 DNA reads as TGTGCCAGCAGCCCAGGACAGTCGAACACTGAAGCTTTCTTT. V gene TRBV25-1 combines with J gene TRBJ1-1; possible D gene TRBD1, 6 bases. Germline V lookup: CDR1 MGHDK, CDR2 SYGVNS. V gave up 6 bases and J gave up 1 base, with 12 bases separating them. The CDR3 is 14 residues long.

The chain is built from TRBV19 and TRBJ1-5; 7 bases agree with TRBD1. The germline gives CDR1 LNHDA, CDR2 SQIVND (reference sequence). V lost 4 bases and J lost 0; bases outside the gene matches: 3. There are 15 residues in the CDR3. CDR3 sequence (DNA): TGTGCCAGTAGTAGGGACAGCAATAGCAATCAGCCCCAGCATTTT. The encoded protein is CASSRDSNSNQPQHF.

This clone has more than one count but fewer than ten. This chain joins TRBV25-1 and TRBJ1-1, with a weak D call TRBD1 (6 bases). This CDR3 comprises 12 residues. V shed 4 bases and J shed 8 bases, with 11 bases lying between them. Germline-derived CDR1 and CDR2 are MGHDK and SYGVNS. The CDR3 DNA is TGTGCCAGCAGTGCGGCAGGGGAAGAAGCTTTCTTT. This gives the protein CASSAAGEEAFF. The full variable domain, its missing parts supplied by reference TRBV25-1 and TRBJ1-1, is EADIYQTPRYLVIGTGKKITLECSQTMGHDKMYWYQQDPGMELHLIHYSYGVNSTEKGDLSSESTVSRIRTEHFPLTLESARPSHTSQYLCASSAAGEEAFFGQGTRLTVV.

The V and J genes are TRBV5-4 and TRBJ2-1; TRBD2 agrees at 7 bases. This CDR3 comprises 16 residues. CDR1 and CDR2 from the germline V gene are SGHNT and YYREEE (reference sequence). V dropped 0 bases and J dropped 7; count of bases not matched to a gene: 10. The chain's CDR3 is CASSLAGGRAWNEQFF. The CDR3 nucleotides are TGTGCCAGCAGCTTGGCCGGAGGGAGGGCCTGGAATGAGCAGTTCTTC.

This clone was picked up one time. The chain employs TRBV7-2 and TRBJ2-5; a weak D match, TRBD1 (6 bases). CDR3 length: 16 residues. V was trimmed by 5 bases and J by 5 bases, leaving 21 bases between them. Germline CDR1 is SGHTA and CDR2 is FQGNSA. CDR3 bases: TGTGCCAGCAGCGCCCAATACGCAGGGGCGAGGGAGACCCAGTACTTC. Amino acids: CASSAQYAGARETQYF.